This T cell receptor (beta chain) was captured in a study of CD8+ T cells in alopecia areata (dated by TCRdb to 2016 to 2019). Concerning the study at large: The treated patients took part in an open-label pilot trial in which moderate-to-severe alopecia areata was treated with oral tofacitinib at 5 to 10 mg twice daily. Tofacitinib was administered for 6 to 18 months, and 6 months of follow-up off drug were then conducted to assess delayed response and recurrence. In treated patients, disease severity was measured using the SALT score, which gives the percentage of scalp surface area affected. The study used high-throughput TCRbeta sequencing to examine T cell clonal expansion in alopecia areata, in both the C3H/HeJ mouse model and human patients. In humans, TCRbeta sequencing was performed on scalp tissue and on sorted CD4+ and CD8+ peripheral blood T cells from healthy controls and from patients with patchy or totalis/universalis alopecia areata. Patients on tofacitinib were biopsied at baseline and after 4 and 24 weeks of treatment, and several of the patients also had a later scalp biopsy. Scalp clonality was compared across normal scalp (n=4), patchy alopecia areata scalp (n=8), and alopecia totalis/universalis scalp (n=8). RNA came from the PAXgene miRNA kit for fixed scalp, the miRNeasy kit for PBMCs, and the RNeasy kit for mouse skin. immunoSEQ multiplex PCR using 35 Vbeta forward primers and 13 Jbeta reverse primers was used to amplify TCRbeta CDR3 regions. Results and caveats for the whole study, not just this receptor: Shared TCR sequences between patients were less evident than in mice, which may be partly attributable to HLA diversity in the patient population. Compared with normal scalp, lesional scalp, particularly in alopecia totalis/universalis, had higher clonality and more expanded CD8+ clones, which suggests antigenic drive. During tofacitinib treatment, many expanded lesional clones remained in scalp and blood, and this persistence may partly explain relapse after treatment is stopped. With tofacitinib, both scalp clonality and the number of expanded CD8+ clones among the top 100 scalp clones went down significantly. Because the treated cohort was small and had only one nonresponder, larger studies are needed to examine links between baseline CD8+ expansion and response. Scalp TCR repertoire analysis is complicated because resident alphabeta T cells in normal human skin are also sequenced, whereas mouse skin is dominated by gammadelta T cells.

Libraries were constructed by the immunoSEQ multiplex PCR assay. RNA was extracted from all samples and reverse transcribed into cDNA as template for TCR sequencing. First-strand cDNA was synthesized using SuperScript III with a 2:1 mix of oligo-dT and random hexamers. A synthetic immune receptor repertoire was used to assess amplification bias, and residual bias was removed computationally. The published analysis was carried out like this. Raw reads were preprocessed to remove errors, and CDR3 was defined according to IMGT conventions as the region from the conserved cysteine to phenylalanine. Clonality was computed as 1 minus the Shannon entropy, with the entropy normalized by log2 of the number of productive unique TCRs. Whether each scalp clone was CD4 or CD8 was inferred by checking scalp TCRbeta sequences against the CD4 and CD8 repertoires from sorted blood. The table was pulled from immuneACCESS by TCRdb, which kept in-frame rearrangements only. Such tables lose some clones; where checked, under half of the loss comes from unresolved V genes, and the rest has no known cause. The V and J calls and clone size were taken over from that table, and D and trimming were inferred from the DNA. The sample table shows about 60,000 clones, and 40% to 55% are seen once. The ten biggest clones cover 20% of the sample.

CDR1 and CDR2, per the germline V gene, are SQVTM and ANQGSEA. Measured from the cysteine to the phenylalanine, the CDR3 is 11 residues long. Only CDR3 DNA is held: 33 bases, read in frame from base 1. V and J are truncated by 7 bases and 4 bases respectively, leaving an intervening sequence of 10 bases. The treatment or condition label corresponds to: oral pan-JAK inhibitor, 5-10 mg twice daily. Peripheral blood and lesional scalp punch biopsies were obtained from patients with alopecia areata. PBMCs were separated by density centrifugation and stained for CD3, CD4 and CD8, after which CD4+ and CD8+ T cells were sorted on a FACSAria. Of note for this clone: Its target antigen remains unknown. It has no much larger one-base neighbor in the sample; base qualities were not kept.

The TCR sequence derives from a human donor with alopecia areata. Sequenced here: CD8+ T cells sorted from blood, sampled at approximately week 37, from a patient treated with tofacitinib. This sequence uses TRBV29-1 and TRBJ1-1, with no D gene named confidently. The sequenced DNA is TGCAGCGCTGATACGAGCACTGAAGCTTTCTTT. Translated, it gives CSADTSTEAFF.